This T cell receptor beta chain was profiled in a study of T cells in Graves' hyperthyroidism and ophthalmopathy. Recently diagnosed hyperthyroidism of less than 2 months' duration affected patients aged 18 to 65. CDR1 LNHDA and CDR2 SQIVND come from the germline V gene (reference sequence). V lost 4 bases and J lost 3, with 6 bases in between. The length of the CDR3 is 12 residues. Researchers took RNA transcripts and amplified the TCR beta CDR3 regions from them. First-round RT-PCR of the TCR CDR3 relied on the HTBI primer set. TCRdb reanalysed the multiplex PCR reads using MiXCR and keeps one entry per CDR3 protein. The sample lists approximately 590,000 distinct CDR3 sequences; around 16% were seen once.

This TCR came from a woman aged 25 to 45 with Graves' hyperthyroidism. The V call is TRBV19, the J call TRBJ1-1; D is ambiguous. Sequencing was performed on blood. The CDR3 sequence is CASSRVDTEAFF. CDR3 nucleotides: TGTGCCAGTAGTAGGGTTGACACTGAAGCTTTCTTT.